The 21 T cell receptor beta chains reported below all come from one sample, sequenced in a study of tumor-infiltrating lymphocytes in primary liver carcinoma. TCR beta cDNA was reverse-transcribed from about 0.45 ug of total RNA. The reaction used a constant-region primer and ProtoScript II reverse transcriptase. Amplification in three nested multiplex PCR rounds with slightly modified ARM-PCR gave rise to TCR beta libraries. Each of the first two PCR rounds ran approximately 11 cycles with TRBV1-TRBV30 forward and C-beta reverse primers. TCRdb passed the multiplex PCR reads through MiXCR, listing each CDR3 protein once. The repertoire includes about 74,000 distinct CDR3 sequences, more than 60% of them detected once, and 25% to 35% sits in the top ten. The tissue used was unsorted bulk material of about 20-33 mg. RNA and DNA were co-extracted from it with the AllPrep DNA/RNA mini kit. The sample taken for sequencing was liver tumor tissue from sampling region 4. The subset denotes: tumor region T4, right-lateral pole. These receptors originate from a middle-aged man with primary liver carcinoma and hepatitis B virus infection.

This clonotype was observed at least ten times. The chain is built from TRBV13 and TRBJ2-5; TRBD2 matches 8 bases. Trimming at V came to 4 bases and at J to 2 bases, leaving 6 bases not matched to a gene. This CDR3 spans 15 amino acids. Germline CDR1 reads PRHDT; CDR2 reads FYEKMQ (reference sequence). The CDR3 sequence is CASSSGLGRQETQYF. In DNA form, the CDR3 reads TGTGCCAGCAGCTCGGGACTAGGGAGACAAGAGACCCAGTACTTC.

The count of this clonotype is one. The junction departs from germline at one end; a sequencing error may be responsible. This rearrangement joins TRBV6-5 to TRBJ2-3; D not certain. The CDR3 has 13 residues. Germline CDR1 reads MNHEY; CDR2 reads SVGAGI. The CDR3 bases are TGTGCCAGCAGTTCCATAGGAACAGATAGGCAGTATTTT. Translating gives CASSSIGTDRQYF.

Comments on this clonotype: Compared with germline, one end of the junction differs, possibly owing to a read error. This chain uses TRBV4-1 with TRBJ2-1; the D gene is possibly TRBD2 (5 bases). CDR3 length equals 17 residues. Germline V gives CDR1 MGHRA, CDR2 YSYEKL. CDR3 nucleotides: TGCGCCAACAGCGGCTCAGGCATAGGGATCTCCTACAATGAGCAGTTCTTC. Protein sequence: CANSGSGIGISYNEQFF.

This clonotype was observed a single time. This sequence may be a read error, since a much larger clone differs from it by one base. This chain uses TRBV6-4 with TRBJ2-1, with D perhaps assigned TRBD1 or TRBD2 (6 bases each). Germline V gene data show CDR1 as MRHNA and CDR2 as SNTAGT. V gave up 2 bases and J gave up 5 bases, with 7 bases separating them. This CDR3 has 13 residues. The DNA for the CDR3 is TGTGCCAGCAGTGACGGGGGGCACAATGAGCAGTTCTTC. Translation gives CASSDGGHNEQFF.

In this sample, this clonotype turned up a few times. A much larger clone lies one base from this, so it may be a read error. The gene calls are TRBV5-4 and TRBJ1-5; perhaps TRBD1 as D (5 bases). V was trimmed by 9 bases and J by 6 bases, leaving 16 bases between them. The CDR3 is 13 amino acids. Germline V gene lookup returns CDR1 SGHNT and CDR2 YYREEE (reference sequence). CDR3: CAIGGTGGQPQHF. The CDR3 DNA reads TGTGCCATCGGGGGTACGGGGGGTCAGCCCCAGCATTTT.

This clonotype was recorded many times. The chain couples TRBV5-1 to TRBJ2-5; D call uncertain. The germline V and J ends were trimmed by 0 bases and 0 bases, with 9 bases remaining between them. Germline V gives CDR1 SGHRS, CDR2 YFSETQ. The CDR3 is made up of 15 amino acids. The CDR3 here is CASSLDGEYQETQYF. CDR3 sequence (DNA): TGCGCCAGCAGCTTGGATGGAGAGTACCAAGAGACCCAGTACTTC.

This chain joins TRBV29-1 and TRBJ1-2, with TRBD1 matching over 8 bases. This CDR3 is built from 13 residues. Unmatched junction bases numbered 12, after V lost 5 bases and J lost 10 bases. The germline V gene has CDR1 SQVTM and CDR2 ANQGSEA. The CDR3 loop is CSVTTGGADDYTF. Written as DNA, the CDR3 is TGCAGCGTTACAACAGGGGGGGCGGACGACTACACCTTC.

This clonotype was seen ten or more times. This may come from a read error, since a much larger clone is one base off. The CDR3 here is CASSLGPGGGTQYF. CDR3 nucleotide sequence: TGTGCCAGCAGCCTGGGACCCGGGGGAGGTACGCAGTATTTT. V usage is TRBV11-2 and J usage is TRBJ2-3; weak D call: TRBD2 (6 bases). Trimming removed 5 bases from V and 8 bases from J, with 17 bases in between. Germline CDR1 and CDR2: SGHAT and FQNNGV. The CDR3 is 14 residues long.

Points on this clonotype: At one of its ends the junction is not consistent with the germline gene, which may arise from a read error. The chain has TRBV13 and TRBJ1-1; no clear D. CDR1 is PRHDT, CDR2 FYEKMQ, per germline (reference sequence). This CDR3 has 16 residues. CDR3 sequence reads: CASSWRGAGIASEVFF. The CDR3 DNA reads as TGTGCCAGCAGCTGGCGTGGCGCAGGTATTGCCTCTGAAGTTTTCTTT.

This clonotype has a count of ten or more. The chain carries TRBV6-5 and TRBJ2-5, with a tentative D call TRBD1 (7 bases). The CDR3 runs to 14 residues. CDR1 MNHEY and CDR2 SVGAGI come from the germline V gene. Trimming left V 5 bases short and J 4 bases short, with 14 bases between. DNA for the CDR3: TGTGCCAGCAGTCCGACAGGGAGGATAGAGACCCAGTACTTC. This sequence encodes CASSPTGRIETQYF.

This clonotype has a count of ten or more. The chain links TRBV4-2 to TRBJ1-3; perhaps TRBD1 as D (6 bases). Trimming pared 0 bases from V and 2 bases from J, leaving 11 bases between. This CDR3 has 16 amino acids. Germline CDR1 reads LGHNA; CDR2 reads YNFKEQ. CDR3 in amino acids: CASSQEAGAAGNTIYF. In DNA form, the CDR3 reads TGTGCCAGCAGCCAAGAGGCGGGGGCGGCTGGAAACACCATATATTTT.

Details on this clonotype: A junction boundary mismatches the germline segment, possibly from a read error. The rearrangement links TRBV29-1 to TRBJ2-7; TRBD2 aligns across 14 bases. Germline V gene sequence: CDR1 SQVTM, CDR2 ANQGSEA. The CDR3 totals 15 residues. The CDR3 loop is CGVEDGTSGSGGQYF. CDR3 DNA: TGCGGCGTTGAAGACGGGACTAGCGGGAGCGGCGGGCAGTACTTC.

A remark on this clonotype: One junction end disagrees with the germline gene, perhaps due to a read error. V and J are TRBV11-2 and TRBJ2-1, with 9 bases identical to TRBD2. Germline CDR1 and CDR2: SGHAT and FQNNGV. The CDR3 spans 16 residues. This CDR3 reads CPSSFRLAVDFKEQFF. CDR3 DNA: TGTCCCAGCAGCTTTCGACTAGCGGTAGATTTCAAAGAGCAGTTCTTC.

This clonotype was seen at least ten times. V usage is TRBV12-5 and J usage is TRBJ2-7, with 9 nucleotides matching TRBD1. CDR3 length: 17 residues. CDR1 and CDR2 (germline): LGHNT, FRNRAP. V lost 1 base and J lost 4; bases outside the gene matches: 11. The CDR3 DNA sequence: TGTGCTAGTGGTTTGGGGGACCCCGGGACAGGGCTTTACGAGCAGTACTTC. Protein: CASGLGDPGTGLYEQYF.

On this clonotype: One end of the junction is discordant with germline, which a read error may explain. V is TRBV6-5 and J is TRBJ2-7; 8 bases map to TRBD1. The CDR3 covers 16 residues. Germline V CDR1 and CDR2: MNHEY, SVGAGI. The CDR3 is CPSSYSGTGDSYEQYF. CDR3 coding DNA: TGTCCCAGCAGTTACTCTGGGACAGGTGACTCCTACGAGCAGTACTTC.

As concerns this clonotype: The junction differs from germline at one of its ends, possibly a read error. CDR3 coding DNA: TGTGCCAGCAGCTTTGCCTGGACTAACGGGAACACCGGGGAGTTGTTTTTT. This translates into CASSFAWTNGNTGELFF. The chain employs TRBV7-8 and TRBJ2-2, with a weak D call TRBD2 (6 bases). The CDR3 contains 17 residues. Looked up from germline, CDR1 is SGHVS and CDR2 is FQNEAQ. Combining the CDR3 with reference TRBV7-8 and TRBJ2-2 gives the whole variable domain GAGVSQSPRYKVAKRGQDVALRCDPISGHVSLFWYQQALGQGPEFLTYFQNEAQLDKSGLPSDRFFAERPEGSVSTLKIQRTQQEDSAVYLCASSFAWTNGNTGELFFGEGSRLTVL.

This clonotype showed up many times. The J gene is TRBJ2-3, the V gene TRBV24-1; D not certain. The germline V and J ends were trimmed by 5 bases and 2 bases, with 7 bases remaining between them. The CDR3 length is 13 residues. The germline CDR1 and CDR2 sequences are KGHDR and SFDVKD. The CDR3 here is CATSGLTTDTQYF. The DNA for the CDR3 is TGTGCCACCAGTGGTCTCACCACAGATACGCAGTATTTT.

The V and J genes are TRBV15 and TRBJ2-1; 11 bases are shared with TRBD2. The CDR3 contains 18 residues. CDR1 and CDR2 (germline): LNHNV, YYDKDF (reference sequence). J gave up 2 bases and V 0 bases, and 6 bases lay outside the gene matches. The CDR3 loop reads CATSRELAGGGPYNEQFF. CDR3 in DNA: TGTGCCACCAGCAGAGAGCTAGCGGGAGGTGGGCCCTACAATGAGCAGTTCTTC.

This clonotype was seen once. A read error may be the cause here, since a much bigger clone is one base away. The chain combines TRBV18 with TRBJ2-5; TRBD1 matches at 9 bases. V shed 5 bases, J shed 9 bases, and the junction held 13 bases outside the gene matches. The CDR3 sequence is 15 residues long. CDR1 and CDR2 (germline): KGHSH, LQKENI. This chain's CDR3 is CASSSWTGVAESQYF. CDR3 sequence (DNA): TGTGCCAGCTCATCTTGGACAGGGGTCGCGGAGTCCCAGTACTTC.

The table lists this clonotype with a count of one. V usage is TRBV6-5 and J usage is TRBJ2-6, with TRBD1 matching 8 bases. Germline V gene sequence: CDR1 MNHEY, CDR2 SVGAGI. This CDR3 is 18 amino acids long. In DNA form, the CDR3 reads TGTAACAGCAGTCTTTGGACAGGGATGAGAGTTGGGGCCAACGTCCTGACTTTC. Its translation is CNSSLWTGMRVGANVLTF.

To note about this clonotype: It is likely a read error, because the conserved phenylalanine at the end of the CDR3 is missing. The chain couples TRBV12-5 to TRBJ1-1, with a weak D call TRBD1 (6 bases). Trimming removed 0 bases from V and 7 bases from J, with 6 bases in between. Per germline, CDR1 LGHNT and CDR2 FRNRAP. The CDR3 sequence is 12 residues long. CDR3 nucleotides: TGTGCTAGTGGTTTGGTACAGGGTGAAGCTTTCATT. This gives the protein CASGLVQGEAFI.